Presented here are 19 T cell receptor beta chains from one specimen sequenced in a study of blood T cells in healthy people across ages. The authors ran a second PCR of 7 to 11 cycles using a sample-barcoded 5' primer and a J-beta primer mix. MiXCR was run by TCRdb on the 5' RACE reads, yielding one entry per CDR3 protein. The sample contains under 1,100,000 distinct CDR3 sequences, around 25% of which appear only once. The sample also formed part of further work on T cells of mothers and their children.

Sequenced material: blood. The receptors stem from a girl aged 2 to 10 in good health.

Only a few counts were recorded for this clonotype. The chain employs TRBV11-2 and TRBJ2-3; unclear D gene. Germline V gene lookup returns CDR1 SGHAT and CDR2 FQNNGV. The CDR3 sequence is 16 residues long. Trimming removed 0 bases from V and 4 bases from J, with 14 bases in between. The DNA for the CDR3 is TGTGCCAGCAGCTTAGAATCCAGTAAATCTCCAGATACGCAGTATTTT. As protein: CASSLESSKSPDTQYF.

The chain couples TRBV20-1 to TRBJ1-2; D gene ambiguous. The CDR3 runs 15 residues. V was pared by 5 bases and J by 8 bases, with 24 bases between. Germline V CDR1 and CDR2: DFQATT, SNEGSKA (reference sequence). As DNA, the CDR3 is TGCAGTGCTGCCGGTATCGGAGGGAAGGTCGGCGGCTACACCTTC. Its protein is CSAAGIGGKVGGYTF.

At least ten counts were recorded for this clonotype. The chain combines TRBV11-2 with TRBJ2-5, with 8 bases that match TRBD1. In germline, CDR1 is SGHAT, CDR2 FQNNGV. The trim removed 5 bases at V and 1 base at J, leaving 27 bases unmatched. The CDR3 is 22 amino acids. The CDR3 bases are TGTGCCAGCAGCGCCGCCGACCCCGGGACAGGTATCGGGCCTACCATCCAAGAGACCCAGTACTTC. It encodes CASSAADPGTGIGPTIQETQYF.

The CDR3 region has the DNA TGCGCCAGCAGCAGGGACAGGGTGTTTACCGAAGCTTTCTTT. Its translation is CASSRDRVFTEAFF. The rearrangement links TRBV5-1 to TRBJ1-1; TRBD1 aligns across 9 bases. Germline CDR1 reads SGHRS; CDR2 reads YFSETQ. The CDR3 spans 14 residues. Germline trimming cut 4 bases from V and 8 bases from J; bases unmatched to any gene: 9.

The V gene is TRBV7-3, the J gene TRBJ2-5, with unresolved D. The DNA end lines up better with TRBJ2-7; the J call may be wrong. CDR1 and CDR2 (germline): SGHTA, FQGTGA. CDR3 size: 12 residues. The CDR3 protein is CASSSTDGEQYF. CDR3 nucleotides: TGTGCCAGCAGCTCGACGGATGGCGAGCAGTACTTC.

This clonotype occurred a few times. The genes are TRBV29-1 and TRBJ2-4; D tentatively fits TRBD1 or TRBD2 (5 bases each). The CDR3 runs 12 residues. Germline CDR1 is SQVTM and CDR2 is ANQGSEA. Trimming left V 7 bases short and J 8 bases short, with 15 bases between. The CDR3 loop is CSAVFQGDIQYF. DNA of the CDR3: TGCAGCGCTGTCTTCCAGGGAGACATTCAGTACTTC. The full variable domain, with the rest looked up from reference TRBV29-1 and TRBJ2-4, is SAVISQKPSRDICQRGTSLTIQCQVDSQVTMMFWYRQQPGQSLTLIATANQGSEATYESGFVIDKFPISRPNLTFSTLTVSNMSPEDSSIYLCSAVFQGDIQYFGAGTRLSVL.

This clonotype turned up a few times. The chain recombines TRBV20-1 with TRBJ2-5, with D possibly being TRBD1 (6 bases). The DNA end lines up better with TRBJ2-1; the J call may be wrong. This CDR3 is built from 15 residues. Germline lookup yields CDR1 DFQATT and CDR2 SNEGSKA (reference sequence). DNA of the CDR3: TGCAGGGGCGAGGAGGCAGGGGCGTCTTCGCATGAGCAGTTCTTC. Translation: CRGEEAGASSHEQFF.

This clonotype was detected many times. The rearrangement joins TRBV27 to TRBJ2-1, with D perhaps matching TRBD1 (5 bases). Trimming took 3 bases from V and 6 from J, leaving 12 bases between them. There are 14 residues in the CDR3. Germline V gene lookup returns CDR1 MNHEY and CDR2 SMNVEV (reference sequence). The CDR3 DNA is TGTGCCAGCAGTTTGTCCAGGGCGTTCAATGAGCAGTTCTTC. Its translation: CASSLSRAFNEQFF.

This clonotype has just a few counts. The chain recombines TRBV7-8 with TRBJ1-1; no clear D. Looked up from germline, CDR1 is SGHVS and CDR2 is FQNEAQ. The V end was cut by 1 base, the J end by 7 bases, with 7 bases between. The CDR3 runs to 12 residues. CDR3: CASSLGPSEAFF. The DNA of the CDR3 is TGTGCCAGCAGCTTAGGACCGAGTGAAGCTTTCTTT. The complete variable domain, with remaining parts taken from reference TRBV7-8 and TRBJ1-1, reads GAGVSQSPRYKVAKRGQDVALRCDPISGHVSLFWYQQALGQGPEFLTYFQNEAQLDKSGLPSDRFFAERPEGSVSTLKIQRTQQEDSAVYLCASSLGPSEAFFGQGTRLTVV.

The gene calls are TRBV2 and TRBJ2-1; TRBD2 might be the D (6 bases). Trimming took 0 bases from V and 6 from J, leaving 12 bases between them. Per germline, CDR1 SNHLY and CDR2 FYNNEI. The CDR3 totals 15 residues. CDR3 residues: CASSEALPGVNEQFF. In DNA form, the CDR3 reads TGTGCCAGCAGTGAAGCGCTTCCGGGGGTCAATGAGCAGTTCTTC.

This chain joins TRBV7-9 and TRBJ1-3; D gene ambiguous. Trimming left V 5 bases short and J 2 bases short, with 7 bases between. CDR1 is SEHNR, CDR2 FQNEAQ, per germline (reference sequence). The CDR3 is 13 amino acids. CDR3 region: CASSRFTGNTIYF. Written as DNA, the CDR3 is TGTGCCAGCAGCCGGTTTACTGGAAACACCATATATTTT. Complete variable domain (other parts from reference TRBV7-9 and TRBJ1-3): DTGVSQNPRHKITKRGQNVTFRCDPISEHNRLYWYRQTLGQGPEFLTYFQNEAQLEKSRLLSDRFSAERPKGSFSTLEIQRTEQGDSAMYLCASSRFTGNTIYFGEGSWLTVV.

J is TRBJ1-2 and V is TRBV7-9; D is perhaps TRBD1 (5 bases). Germline V gene data show CDR1 as SEHNR and CDR2 as FQNEAQ (reference sequence). The CDR3 is 13 amino acids. V was clipped by 5 bases and J by 4 bases, with 11 bases between them. The CDR3 sequence: CASSVLGAYGYTF. CDR3 bases: TGTGCCAGCAGCGTCCTAGGGGCCTATGGCTACACCTTC.

The chain employs TRBV29-1 and TRBJ2-7; no reliable D call. There are 10 residues in the CDR3. CDR1 is SQVTM, CDR2 ANQGSEA, per germline. V was trimmed by 6 bases and J by 6 bases, leaving 9 bases between them. The CDR3 nucleotides are TGCAGCGTCCCTCTCCCCGAGCAGTACTTC. Amino acid sequence: CSVPLPEQYF.

The chain links TRBV21-1 to TRBJ1-6; the table assigns TRBD1, which was not confirmed against the DNA. TRBV21-1 is assigned pseudogene status. The CDR3 length is 18 residues. DNA of the CDR3: TGTGCCAGCAGCCCCGACAGGCCTCCTAGCTCCTATAATTCACCCCTCCACTTT. Protein product: CASSPDRPPSSYNSPLHF.

The table lists this clonotype with many counts. The rearrangement joins TRBV15 to TRBJ1-5; a weak D match, TRBD1 (6 bases). CDR3 length: 15 amino acids. Trimming left V 0 bases short and J 3 bases short, with 9 bases between. CDR1 and CDR2 from the germline V gene are LNHNV and YYDKDF (reference sequence). The CDR3 is CATSRDQGLNQPQHF. In DNA form, the CDR3 reads TGTGCCACCAGCAGAGATCAGGGGCTCAATCAGCCCCAGCATTTT.

This chain joins TRBV20-1 and TRBJ2-7; D uncertain. Germline CDR1 reads DFQATT; CDR2 reads SNEGSKA (reference sequence). The CDR3 contains 13 residues. Between the trimmed V and J ends, which lost 3 bases and 4 bases, there was a span of 13 bases. The CDR3 protein is CSASNVQIYEQYF. The DNA of the CDR3 is TGCAGTGCTAGTAACGTCCAGATATACGAGCAGTACTTC.

The chain employs TRBV2 and TRBJ2-3, with D maybe TRBD2 (6 bases). Germline CDR1 is SNHLY and CDR2 is FYNNEI. V shed 7 bases and J shed 0 bases, with 17 bases lying between them. The CDR3 is 16 amino acids. CDR3 nucleotide sequence: TGTGCCAGCACACAATCCGGGAGTTCTAGCACAGATACGCAGTATTTT. Its protein is CASTQSGSSSTDTQYF.

The gene calls are TRBV5-5 and TRBJ2-4; a weak D match, TRBD2 (6 bases). Per germline, CDR1 SGHKS and CDR2 YYEKEE (reference sequence). The CDR3 covers 17 residues. V was cut by 1 base and J by 0 bases, with 14 bases left in between. The CDR3: CASSLRDSSIAKNIQYF. The CDR3 nucleotides read TGTGCCAGCAGCTTGCGGGACTCCTCAATAGCCAAAAACATTCAGTACTTC. Looking up the rest from reference TRBV5-5 and TRBJ2-4 gives the full variable domain: DAGVTQSPTHLIKTRGQQVTLRCSPISGHKSVSWYQQVLGQGPQFIFQYYEKEERGRGNFPDRFSARQFPNYSSELNVNALLLGDSALYLCASSLRDSSIAKNIQYFGAGTRLSVL.

A few counts support this clonotype. V gene TRBV4-1 combines with J gene TRBJ2-5, with TRBD1 as a possible D gene (6 bases). V lost 3 bases, J lost 3 bases, and 11 bases lay in between. CDR1 is MGHRA, CDR2 YSYEKL, per germline. CDR3 size: 14 residues. The CDR3 DNA reads as TGCGCCAGCAGCCAGACGACAGGAGAAGAGACCCAGTACTTC. Protein sequence: CASSQTTGEETQYF.